The clone carrying this T cell receptor beta chain appeared a few times. The antigen is unknown. Germline V gives CDR1 KGHSH, CDR2 LQKENI. The V end was cut by 2 bases, the J end by 3 bases, with 11 bases between. The CDR3 has 14 amino acids. The sample is drawn from a study of T cell responses to AZD1222 COVID-19 vaccine. Background on the study: Pooling of second doses given at about 4 or about 12 weeks was done. General study results and limits: Spike-specific TCR breadth and depth grew following two AZD1222 doses. The sample set comprised mostly white British donors with more females, and clonal diversity was possibly underestimated. Baseline seropositives among AZD1222 recipients totaled only five to seven.

This table comes from immunoSEQ multiplex PCR, and its TCRdb copy is limited to in-frame clones, with some not included. The sample consists of 95,000 to 150,000 clones, 80% to 90% of them appearing once. The source was peripheral blood, collected on day 0 of AZD1222 vaccination. The clonotype comes from an adult in good health. V is TRBV18 and J is TRBJ2-7, with D tentatively TRBD1 or TRBD2 (6 bases each). CDR3 nucleotide sequence: TGTGCCAGCTCACCAGACAGGAGGGACTACGAGCAGTACTTC. Its translation: CASSPDRRDYEQYF.